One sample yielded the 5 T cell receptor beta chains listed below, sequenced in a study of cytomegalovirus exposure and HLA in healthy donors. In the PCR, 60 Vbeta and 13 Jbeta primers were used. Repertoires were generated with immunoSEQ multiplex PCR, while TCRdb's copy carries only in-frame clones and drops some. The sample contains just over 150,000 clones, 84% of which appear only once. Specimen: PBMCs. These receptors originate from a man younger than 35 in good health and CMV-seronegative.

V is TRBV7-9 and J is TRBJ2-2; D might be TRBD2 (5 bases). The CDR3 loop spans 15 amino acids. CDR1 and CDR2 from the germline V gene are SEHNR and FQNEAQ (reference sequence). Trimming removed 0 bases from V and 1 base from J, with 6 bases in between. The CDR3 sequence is CASSLASGNTGELFF. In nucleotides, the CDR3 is TGTGCCAGCAGCTTAGCCAGCGGGAACACCGGGGAGCTGTTTTTT.

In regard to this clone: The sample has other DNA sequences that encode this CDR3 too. The DNA of the CDR3 is TGTGCCAGCCGGGACAGGGACGACACTGAAGCTTTCTTT. Its translation is CASRDRDDTEAFF. The V and J genes are TRBV6-5 and TRBJ1-1, with 9 bases matching TRBD1. The CDR3 contains 13 residues. Germline CDR1 MNHEY, CDR2 SVGAGI. J lost 3 bases, V lost 8 bases, and 4 bases had no gene match.

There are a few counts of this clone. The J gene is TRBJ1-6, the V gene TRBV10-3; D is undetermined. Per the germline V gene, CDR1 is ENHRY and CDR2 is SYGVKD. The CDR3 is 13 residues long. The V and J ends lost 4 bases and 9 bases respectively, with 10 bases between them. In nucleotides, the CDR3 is TGTGCCATCAGTGTAATCGAGAGTTCACCCCTCCACTTT. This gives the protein CAISVIESSPLHF.

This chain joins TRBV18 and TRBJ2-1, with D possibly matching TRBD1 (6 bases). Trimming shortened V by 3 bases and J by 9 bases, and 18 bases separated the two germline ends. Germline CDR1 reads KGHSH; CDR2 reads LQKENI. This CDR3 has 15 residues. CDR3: CASSPGVQGYGEQFF. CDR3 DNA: TGTGCCAGCTCACCGGGGGTACAGGGTTACGGTGAGCAGTTCTTC.

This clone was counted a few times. The CDR3 region has the DNA TGTGCCAGCAGCCCCCCCGGGACACACCCCGATGATAGCAATCAGCCCCAGCATTTT. Protein product: CASSPPGTHPDDSNQPQHF. The V gene is TRBV11-2, the J gene TRBJ1-5; maybe TRBD1 (6 bases). Germline CDR1 and CDR2: SGHAT and FQNNGV. Trimming took off 5 bases at V and 0 bases at J, with 23 bases between the two ends. The CDR3 loop spans 19 amino acids.